This T cell receptor (beta chain) was recovered during a study of regulatory T cells. Study-wide findings and caveats: CD3G-deficient patients' regulatory T cells showed reduced Shannon diversity versus autologous conventional CD4+ and control regulatory cells.

The CDR3 is made up of 12 amino acids. With V trimmed by 6 bases and J by 7 bases, 6 bases remained unmatched. From germline, CDR1 is MDHEN and CDR2 SYDVKM. Amplification used 52 TRBV primers and 13 TRBJ primers. The repertoire was sequenced with immunoSEQ multiplex PCR; TCRdb's copy has only in-frame clones and lacks some. The repertoire holds over 3,500 clones, with more than 90% as singletons. Remarks on this clone: Its antigen is unknown.

The sequenced material came from CD4+ Tregs sorted from blood. This sequence was found in a child younger than 10 with CD3G deficiency. The chain links TRBV28 to TRBJ2-7; 7 bases are a match to TRBD1. The DNA for the CDR3 is TGTGCCAGCAGCTCCGACAGGGAGGAGCAGTACTTC. It is translated as CASSSDREEQYF. Looking up the rest from reference TRBV28 and TRBJ2-7 gives the full variable domain: DVKVTQSSRYLVKRTGEKVFLECVQDMDHENMFWYRQDPGLGLRLIYFSYDVKMKEKGDIPEGYSVSREKKERFSLILESASTNQTSMYLCASSSDREEQYFGPGTRLTVT.